Presented here are 14 T cell receptor beta chains from one specimen sequenced in a study of T cell responses to AZD1222 COVID-19 vaccine. Using immunoSEQ multiplex PCR, the repertoire was profiled, and TCRdb retains in-frame clones only, with some absent. This sample has under 250,000 clones, with 90% to 95% found just once. The source material was peripheral blood, sampled on day 0 of MenACWY control vaccination. The source of these receptors is an adult in good health.

This rearrangement joins TRBV19 to TRBJ1-3; D uncertain. The germline V gene has CDR1 LNHDA and CDR2 SQIVND (reference sequence). Deletions cut 7 bases from V and 0 bases from J, with 10 bases between. CDR3 length equals 14 residues. The CDR3 spells CASNPRSSGNTIYF. In nucleotides, the CDR3 is TGTGCCAGTAATCCCAGGAGCTCTGGAAACACCATATATTTT.

The chain uses TRBV3-1 (or the pseudogene TRBV3-2) and TRBJ2-7; the D is unclear. Germline CDR1 and CDR2: LGHDT and YNNKEL (reference sequence). The CDR3 has 12 residues. V was clipped by 4 bases and J by 2 bases, with 6 bases between them. CDR3 bases: TGTGCCAGCAGCCCTTCTCCCTACGAGCAGTACTTC. Translated: CASSPSPYEQYF.

This chain joins TRBV29-1 and TRBJ2-5; D unclear. Germline lookup yields CDR1 SQVTM and CDR2 ANQGSEA. This CDR3 spans 11 amino acids. V was clipped by 6 bases and J by 7 bases, with 12 bases between them. The CDR3: CSVAIVGTQYF. The CDR3 nucleotides are TGCAGCGTCGCCATCGTGGGGACCCAGTACTTC.

This chain links TRBV30 with TRBJ1-5, with a tentative D call TRBD1 (6 bases). Germline values: CDR1 GTSNPN, CDR2 SVGIG (reference sequence). V dropped 2 bases and J dropped 6 bases, with 11 bases sitting between them. The CDR3 has 13 residues. CDR3 sequence: CAWSLGASQPQHF. DNA of the CDR3: TGTGCCTGGAGTCTGGGGGCATCTCAGCCCCAGCATTTT.

The chain uses TRBV27 and TRBJ2-5, with 8 bases aligning to TRBD1. The CDR3 extends over 14 amino acids. J gave up 5 bases and V 5 bases, and 7 bases lay outside the gene matches. Germline V lookup: CDR1 MNHEY, CDR2 SMNVEV (reference sequence). Here the CDR3 DNA reads TGTGCCAGCAGTACCTGGGACAGGAGGGAGACCCAGTACTTC. It codes for CASSTWDRRETQYF.

J is TRBJ2-3 and V is TRBV5-1, with a tentative D call TRBD2 (5 bases). Germline V gives CDR1 SGHRS, CDR2 YFSETQ. The CDR3 extends over 17 amino acids. Trimming shortened V by 4 bases and J by 0 bases, and 18 bases separated the two germline ends. The CDR3 is CASSSISTGSSTDTQYF. The CDR3 coding sequence is TGCGCCAGCAGCAGCATATCAACGGGGTCTAGCACAGATACGCAGTATTTT.

The chain uses TRBV6-5 and TRBJ2-2, with 8 bases lining up with TRBD2. Germline trimming cut 6 bases from V and 8 bases from J; bases unmatched to any gene: 11. Germline V gene data show CDR1 as MNHEY and CDR2 as SVGAGI. The CDR3 contains 15 residues. Here the CDR3 DNA reads TGTGCCAGCAGAAAAGGACTAGCTGCATATGGGGAGCTGTTTTTT. As protein: CASRKGLAAYGELFF.

The genes are TRBV20-1 and TRBJ1-3, with a weak D call TRBD1 (6 bases). The CDR3 loop spans 11 amino acids. Trimming cost V 5 bases and J 6 bases, with 8 bases left between them. Germline CDR1 reads DFQATT; CDR2 reads SNEGSKA (reference sequence). The CDR3: CSASGENTIYF. The CDR3 DNA follows: TGCAGTGCTTCAGGGGAAAACACCATATATTTT.

The chain employs TRBV7-3 and TRBJ2-1; D gene uncertain. The CDR3 runs to 13 residues. The germline V gene has CDR1 SGHTA and CDR2 FQGTGA. Trimming took off 2 bases at V and 8 bases at J, with 10 bases between the two ends. CDR3 region: CASSLSRDDEQFF. The CDR3 nucleotides read TGTGCCAGCAGCTTATCCCGAGATGATGAGCAGTTCTTC.

The chain recombines TRBV7-3 with TRBJ1-1, with 7 positions matching TRBD1. The J segment lost 2 bases and the V segment lost 3 bases, leaving 9 bases of the junction unmatched. The CDR3 runs 16 residues. The V gene's germline CDR1 is SGHTA and CDR2 FQGTGA. The CDR3 nucleotides are TGTGCCAGCAGCTTGACAGGGATTTTCGGAAACACTGAAGCTTTCTTT. It yields the protein CASSLTGIFGNTEAFF.

CDR3 nucleotides: TGTGCCAGCAGTGACCAAGCGGGGGGGAGGAGGGATACGCAGTATTTT. Translated, it gives CASSDQAGGRRDTQYF. The rearrangement joins TRBV2 to TRBJ2-3; 10 nucleotides align to TRBD2. Germline V lookup: CDR1 SNHLY, CDR2 FYNNEI. V dropped 3 bases and J dropped 6; count of bases not matched to a gene: 9. The CDR3 runs 16 residues.

The rearrangement uses TRBV28 and TRBJ2-5, with D perhaps matching TRBD2 (7 bases). In germline, CDR1 is MDHEN, CDR2 SYDVKM. CDR3 length: 14 amino acids. V shed 11 bases and J shed 5 bases, with 21 bases lying between them. For the CDR3, the DNA is TGTGCCCCGCGAGGGGGGGCCTTCGATGAGACCCAGTACTTC. It translates to CAPRGGAFDETQYF. The complete variable domain, with remaining parts taken from reference TRBV28 and TRBJ2-5, reads DVKVTQSSRYLVKRTGEKVFLECVQDMDHENMFWYRQDPGLGLRLIYFSYDVKMKEKGDIPEGYSVSREKKERFSLILESASTNQTSMYLCAPRGGAFDETQYFGPGTRLLVL.

The chain uses TRBV10-1 and TRBJ2-1; the D gene is possibly TRBD2 (5 bases). V was cut by 10 bases and J by 0 bases, with 19 bases left in between. This CDR3 is 16 amino acids long. Germline values: CDR1 WNHNN, CDR2 SYGVQD (reference sequence). Here the CDR3 reads CAIKGECPPSYNEQFF. In DNA, the CDR3 is TGCGCCATCAAGGGAGAGTGCCCCCCCTCCTACAATGAGCAGTTCTTC.

The chain links TRBV13 to TRBJ2-7; no firm D call. CDR3 size: 14 residues. V was clipped by 4 bases and J by 3 bases, with 13 bases between them. Germline CDR1 and CDR2: PRHDT and FYEKMQ (reference sequence). CDR3 region: CASSSRTLNYEQYF. The DNA of the CDR3 is TGTGCCAGCAGCTCTAGGACCTTAAACTACGAGCAGTACTTC. The full variable domain, its missing parts supplied by reference TRBV13 and TRBJ2-7, is AAGVIQSPRHLIKEKRETATLKCYPIPRHDTVYWYQQGPGQDPQFLISFYEKMQSDKGSIPDRFSAQQFSDYHSELNMSSLELGDSALYFCASSSRTLNYEQYFGPGTRLTVT.